The 20 T cell receptor beta chains given below trace back to one sample, sequenced in a study of shared clonotypes between healthy human individuals (dated by TCRdb to the early 2020s). Receptor libraries were prepared by the immunoSEQ multiplex PCR assay. TCRdb obtained this table from immuneACCESS and retained in-frame rearrangements with V and J assigned. These tables miss some clones; where compared with another copy, unresolved V genes account for less than half of the shortfall, and the remainder is unexplained. For this sample there are about 1.1 million clones; about four fifths appear just once. More than 0.55% of the sample is taken by the ten largest. Sequences were obtained from memory CD4+ T cells from PBMCs. The cell subset or site label of this sample denotes: CD45RA-negative fraction. The receptors here all came from a man between 18 and 35 years old in good health. Some clones in this sample may be carry-over from other donors' samples.

This chain links TRBV5-1 with TRBJ1-2; no clear D gene. V was cut by 4 bases and J by 4 bases, with 11 bases left in between. This CDR3 is built from 13 residues. Germline V lookup: CDR1 SGHRS, CDR2 YFSETQ. The CDR3 DNA sequence: TGCGCCAGCAGCGAGCAGTTGGGCTATGGCTACACCTTC. Its translation is CASSEQLGYGYTF.

Notes on this clone: Other DNA sequences from this sample encode an identical CDR3 as well. The chain joins TRBV28 to TRBJ2-2; D ambiguous. Germline CDR1 is MDHEN and CDR2 is SYDVKM. This CDR3 has 13 amino acids. The V gene lost 4 bases and the J gene lost 2 bases, with 5 bases spanning the gap. Here the CDR3 reads CASSSLNTGELFF. The CDR3 DNA is TGTGCCAGCAGTTCCCTTAACACCGGGGAGCTGTTTTTT.

The rearrangement joins TRBV29-1 to TRBJ2-7, with 7 bases identical to TRBD1. CDR1 and CDR2 (germline): SQVTM, ANQGSEA. This CDR3 is 13 amino acids long. Unmatched junction bases numbered 9, after V lost 7 bases and J lost 3 bases. The CDR3 nucleotides read TGCAGCGCCCTGACAGGGACAAACTACGAGCAGTACTTC. Translation: CSALTGTNYEQYF.

This clone has just a few counts. The chain employs TRBV7-2 and TRBJ1-2; D uncertain. The germline CDR1 and CDR2 sequences are SGHTA and FQGNSA. This CDR3 comprises 14 residues. V lost 5 bases and J lost 8, with 18 bases in between. CDR3 DNA: TGTGCCAGCAGCGTAATGGCCGCTTACGGCGGCTACACCTTC. Protein sequence: CASSVMAAYGGYTF.

The gene calls are TRBV28 and TRBJ1-1; maybe TRBD1 (5 bases). V was clipped by 7 bases and J by 5 bases, with 17 bases between them. Germline CDR1 and CDR2: MDHEN and SYDVKM. CDR3 length: 14 residues. The chain's CDR3 is CASIPPTRGTEAFF. The DNA of the CDR3 is TGTGCCAGCATCCCGCCCACCCGGGGGACTGAAGCTTTCTTT.

CDR3 residues: CSVVSGGNSYEQYF. In DNA form, the CDR3 reads TGCAGCGTGGTATCAGGGGGTAACTCCTACGAGCAGTACTTC. This chain links TRBV29-1 with TRBJ2-7; 7 nucleotides agree with TRBD1. There are 14 residues in the CDR3. Germline V gene data show CDR1 as SQVTM and CDR2 as ANQGSEA. J gave up 0 bases and V 6 bases, and 8 bases lay outside the gene matches.

The chain is built from TRBV7-9 and TRBJ2-1; the D gene is possibly TRBD2 (5 bases). Germline CDR1 SEHNR, CDR2 FQNEAQ (reference sequence). V was clipped by 5 bases and J by 0 bases, with 11 bases between them. The CDR3 covers 15 residues. This CDR3 is CASSPGLSSYNEQFF. Written as DNA, the CDR3 is TGTGCCAGCAGCCCTGGACTTAGCTCCTACAATGAGCAGTTCTTC.

V usage is TRBV11-2 and J usage is TRBJ2-7, with D uncertain. The CDR3 extends over 13 amino acids. In germline, CDR1 is SGHAT, CDR2 FQNNGV. The V gene lost 6 bases and the J gene lost 5 bases, with 14 bases spanning the gap. CDR3 protein: CASRKPGLHEQYF. The CDR3 DNA is TGTGCCAGCAGAAAACCGGGCCTCCACGAGCAGTACTTC. Combining the CDR3 with reference TRBV11-2 and TRBJ2-7 gives the whole variable domain EAGVAQSPRYKIIEKRQSVAFWCNPISGHATLYWYQQILGQGPKLLIQFQNNGVVDDSQLPKDRFSAERLKGVDSTLKIQPAKLEDSAVYLCASRKPGLHEQYFGPGTRLTVT.

This clone showed up just a few times. The CDR3 coding sequence is TGTGCCATCAGGCAGGGGGATGGAAACACCATATATTTT. The encoded protein is CAIRQGDGNTIYF. The rearrangement joins TRBV10-3 to TRBJ1-3; 7 nucleotides agree with TRBD1. Germline trimming cut 6 bases from V and 3 bases from J; bases unmatched to any gene: 2. In germline, CDR1 is ENHRY, CDR2 SYGVKD. This CDR3 region has 13 residues.

The genes are TRBV30 and TRBJ2-7; D gene uncertain. Trimming took 2 bases from V and 12 from J, leaving 20 bases between them. The CDR3 is 13 amino acids. The germline CDR1 and CDR2 sequences are GTSNPN and SVGIG (reference sequence). The CDR3, as DNA: TGTGCCTGGAGTATGCCGGCGGAGCCGTTTGCGTACTTC. It yields the protein CAWSMPAEPFAYF.

The chain uses TRBV27 and TRBJ2-7; 10 bases fit TRBD1. Per germline, CDR1 MNHEY and CDR2 SMNVEV (reference sequence). This CDR3 spans 14 amino acids. The trim removed 6 bases at V and 1 base at J, leaving 3 bases unmatched. This CDR3 reads CASSRQGASYEQYF. CDR3 DNA: TGTGCCAGCAGCCGACAGGGGGCATCCTACGAGCAGTACTTC.

V usage is TRBV5-1 and J usage is TRBJ2-5; 8 bases map to TRBD2. This CDR3 contains 15 residues. V gave up 4 bases and J gave up 5 bases; unmatched junction bases: 10. From germline, CDR1 is SGHRS and CDR2 YFSETQ. The CDR3 region is CASSQKGLEGETQYF. DNA for the CDR3: TGCGCCAGCAGCCAGAAGGGACTAGAAGGGGAGACCCAGTACTTC. The variable domain in full, with the rest retrieved from reference TRBV5-1 and TRBJ2-5, is KAGVTQTPRYLIKTRGQQVTLSCSPISGHRSVSWYQQTPGQGLQFLFEYFSETQRNKGNFPGRFSGRQFSNSRSEMNVSTLELGDSALYLCASSQKGLEGETQYFGPGTRLLVL.

This clone was picked up one time. This chain links TRBV13 with TRBJ2-3; the D gene is possibly TRBD2 (5 bases). Between the trimmed V and J ends, which lost 6 bases and 0 bases, there was a span of 13 bases. This CDR3 has 15 residues. CDR1 is PRHDT and CDR2 is FYEKMQ in the germline V gene (reference sequence). For the CDR3, the DNA is TGTGCCAGCAGACGAACTAGGGATAGCACAGATACGCAGTATTTT. Protein: CASRRTRDSTDTQYF.

J is TRBJ2-7 and V is TRBV30; D not certain. The CDR3 spans 14 residues. Trimming pared 0 bases from V and 2 bases from J, leaving 11 bases between. Germline CDR1 GTSNPN, CDR2 SVGIG (reference sequence). In DNA, the CDR3 is TGTGCCTGGAGTGTACTTAGTCGGACCTACGAGCAGTACTTC. This translates into CAWSVLSRTYEQYF.

Regarding this clone: The same CDR3 can be traced to other DNA sequences in this sample. This rearrangement joins TRBV5-4 to TRBJ2-5; 7 nucleotides agree with TRBD1. The trim removed 5 bases at V and 2 bases at J, leaving 6 bases unmatched. The CDR3 is 14 amino acids. Per germline, CDR1 SGHNT and CDR2 YYREEE (reference sequence). The DNA of the CDR3 is TGTGCCAGCAGTGCAGGGGGAGTACAAGAGACCCAGTACTTC. This gives the protein CASSAGGVQETQYF.

This chain joins TRBV18 and TRBJ2-1; D may be TRBD2 (5 bases). Germline V CDR1 and CDR2: KGHSH, LQKENI. The V gene lost 3 bases and the J gene lost 4 bases, with 13 bases spanning the gap. The CDR3 totals 15 residues. Written as DNA, the CDR3 is TGTGCCAGCTCACCTATGGACGGAGGTTACAATGAGCAGTTCTTC. This gives the protein CASSPMDGGYNEQFF.

This clone was seen more than once but under ten times. The chain employs TRBV5-1 and TRBJ2-3; 14 bases line up with TRBD2. V dropped 4 bases and J dropped 5; count of bases not matched to a gene: 9. CDR3 length: 17 residues. Germline values: CDR1 SGHRS, CDR2 YFSETQ. The DNA of the CDR3 is TGCGCCAGCAGCCGGGGACTAGCGGGAGTTGGATTAGATACGCAGTATTTT. Translating gives CASSRGLAGVGLDTQYF.

V gene TRBV28 combines with J gene TRBJ1-2, with 7 positions matching TRBD1. The CDR3 contains 14 residues. CDR1 and CDR2 (germline): MDHEN, SYDVKM. Unmatched junction bases numbered 3, after V lost 4 bases and J lost 1 base. CDR3 loop: CASSSTGINYGYTF. CDR3 nucleotide sequence: TGTGCCAGCAGTTCGACAGGGATTAACTATGGCTACACCTTC.

The chain joins TRBV15 to TRBJ2-7; TRBD2 matches at 13 bases. The V gene end was trimmed by 0 bases and the J gene end by 6 bases; junction bases not matched to a gene: 5. This CDR3 region has 16 residues. CDR1 and CDR2 from the germline V gene are LNHNV and YYDKDF (reference sequence). CDR3 protein: CATSRELAGGSAEQYF. In DNA, the CDR3 is TGTGCCACCAGCAGAGAACTAGCGGGAGGGTCCGCCGAGCAGTACTTC.

The chain recombines TRBV28 with TRBJ2-1, with a weak D call TRBD1 (6 bases). The V gene lost 5 bases and the J gene lost 2 bases, with 16 bases spanning the gap. CDR1 is MDHEN and CDR2 is SYDVKM in the germline V gene. The CDR3 runs 16 residues. In nucleotides, the CDR3 is TGTGCCAGCAGTCCCCCAGGGGCGCTAGCCTACAATGAGCAGTTCTTC. Its translation: CASSPPGALAYNEQFF.